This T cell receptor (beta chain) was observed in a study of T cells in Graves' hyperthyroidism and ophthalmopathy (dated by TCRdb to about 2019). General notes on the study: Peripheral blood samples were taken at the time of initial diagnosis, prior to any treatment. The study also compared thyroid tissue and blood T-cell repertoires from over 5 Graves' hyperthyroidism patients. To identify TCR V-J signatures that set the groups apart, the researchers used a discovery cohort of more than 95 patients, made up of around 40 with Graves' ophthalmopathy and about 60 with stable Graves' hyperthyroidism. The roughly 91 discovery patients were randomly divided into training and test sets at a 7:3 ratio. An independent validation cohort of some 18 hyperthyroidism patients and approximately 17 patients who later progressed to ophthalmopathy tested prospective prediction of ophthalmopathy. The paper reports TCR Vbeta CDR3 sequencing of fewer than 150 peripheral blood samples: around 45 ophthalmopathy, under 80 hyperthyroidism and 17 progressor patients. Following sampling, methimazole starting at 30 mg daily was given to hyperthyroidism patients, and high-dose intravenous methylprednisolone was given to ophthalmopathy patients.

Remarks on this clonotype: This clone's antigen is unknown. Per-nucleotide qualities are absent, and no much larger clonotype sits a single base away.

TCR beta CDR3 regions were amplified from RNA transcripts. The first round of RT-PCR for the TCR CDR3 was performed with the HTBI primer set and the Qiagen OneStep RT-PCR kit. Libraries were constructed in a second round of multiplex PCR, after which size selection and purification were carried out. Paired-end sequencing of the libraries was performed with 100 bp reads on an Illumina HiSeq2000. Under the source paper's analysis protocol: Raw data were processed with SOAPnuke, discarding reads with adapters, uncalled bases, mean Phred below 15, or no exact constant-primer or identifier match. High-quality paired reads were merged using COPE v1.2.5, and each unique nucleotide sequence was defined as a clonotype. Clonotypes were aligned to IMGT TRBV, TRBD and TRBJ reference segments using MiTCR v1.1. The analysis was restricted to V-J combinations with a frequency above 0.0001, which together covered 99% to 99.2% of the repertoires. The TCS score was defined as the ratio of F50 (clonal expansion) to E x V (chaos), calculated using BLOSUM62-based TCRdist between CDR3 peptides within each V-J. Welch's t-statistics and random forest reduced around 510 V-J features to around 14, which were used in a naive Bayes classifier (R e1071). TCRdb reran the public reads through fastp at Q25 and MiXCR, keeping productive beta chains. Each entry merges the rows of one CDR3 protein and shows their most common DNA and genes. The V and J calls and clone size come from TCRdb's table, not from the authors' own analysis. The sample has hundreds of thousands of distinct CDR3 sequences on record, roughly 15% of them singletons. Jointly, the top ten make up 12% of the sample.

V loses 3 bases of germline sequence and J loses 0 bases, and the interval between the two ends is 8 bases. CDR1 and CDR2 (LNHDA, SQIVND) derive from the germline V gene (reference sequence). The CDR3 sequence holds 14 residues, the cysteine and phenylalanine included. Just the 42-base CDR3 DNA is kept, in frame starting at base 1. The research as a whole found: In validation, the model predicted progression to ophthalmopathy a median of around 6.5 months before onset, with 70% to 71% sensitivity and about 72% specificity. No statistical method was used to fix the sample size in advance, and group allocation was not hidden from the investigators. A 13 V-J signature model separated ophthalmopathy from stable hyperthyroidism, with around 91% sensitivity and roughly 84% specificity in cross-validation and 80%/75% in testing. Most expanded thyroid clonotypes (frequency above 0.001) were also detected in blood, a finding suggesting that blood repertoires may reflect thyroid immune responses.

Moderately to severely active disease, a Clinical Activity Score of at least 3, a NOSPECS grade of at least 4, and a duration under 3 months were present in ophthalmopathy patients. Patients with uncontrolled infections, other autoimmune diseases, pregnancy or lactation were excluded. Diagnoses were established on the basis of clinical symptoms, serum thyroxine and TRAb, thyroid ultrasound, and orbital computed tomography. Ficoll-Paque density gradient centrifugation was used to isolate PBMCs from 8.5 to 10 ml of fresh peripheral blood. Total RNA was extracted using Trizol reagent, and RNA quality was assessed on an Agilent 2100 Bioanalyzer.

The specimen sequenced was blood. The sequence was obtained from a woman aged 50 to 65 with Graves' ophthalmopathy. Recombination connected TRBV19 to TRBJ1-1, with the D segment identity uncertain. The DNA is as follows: TGTGCCAGTAGTATTGAGGCCGTGAACACTGAAGCTTTCTTT. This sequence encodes CASSIEAVNTEAFF. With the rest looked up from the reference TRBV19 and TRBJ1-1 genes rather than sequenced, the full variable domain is DGGITQSPKYLFRKEGQNVTLSCEQNLNHDAMYWYRQDPGQGLRLIYYSQIVNDFQKGDIAEGYSVSREKKESFPLTVTSAQKNPTAFYLCASSIEAVNTEAFFGQGTRLTVV.